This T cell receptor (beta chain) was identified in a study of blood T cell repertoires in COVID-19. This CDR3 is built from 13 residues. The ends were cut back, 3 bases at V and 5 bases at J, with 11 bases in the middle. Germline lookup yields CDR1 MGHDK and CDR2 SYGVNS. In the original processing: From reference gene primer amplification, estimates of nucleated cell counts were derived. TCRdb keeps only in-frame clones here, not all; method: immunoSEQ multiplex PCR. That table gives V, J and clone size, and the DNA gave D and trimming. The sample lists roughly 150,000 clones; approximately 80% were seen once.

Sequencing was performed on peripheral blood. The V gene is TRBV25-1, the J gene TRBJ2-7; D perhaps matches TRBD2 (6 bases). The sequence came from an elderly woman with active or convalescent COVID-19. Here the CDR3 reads CASSEAGLDEQYF. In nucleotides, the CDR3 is TGTGCCAGCAGTGAGGCGGGGTTGGACGAGCAGTACTTC.